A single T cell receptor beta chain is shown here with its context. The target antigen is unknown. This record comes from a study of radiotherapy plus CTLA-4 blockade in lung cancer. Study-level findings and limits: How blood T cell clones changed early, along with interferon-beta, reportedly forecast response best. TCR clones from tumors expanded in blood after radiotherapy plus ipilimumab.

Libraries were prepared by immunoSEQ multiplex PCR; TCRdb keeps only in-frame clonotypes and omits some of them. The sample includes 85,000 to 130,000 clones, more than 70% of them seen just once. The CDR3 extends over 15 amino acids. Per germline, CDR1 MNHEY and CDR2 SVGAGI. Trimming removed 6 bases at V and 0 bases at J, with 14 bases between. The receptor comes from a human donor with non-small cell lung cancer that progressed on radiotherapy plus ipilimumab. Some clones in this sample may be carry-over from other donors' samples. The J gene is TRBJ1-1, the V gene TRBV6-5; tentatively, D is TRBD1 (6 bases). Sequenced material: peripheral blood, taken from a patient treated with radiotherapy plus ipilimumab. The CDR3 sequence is CASSPLRGVNTEAFF. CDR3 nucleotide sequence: TGTGCCAGCAGCCCCCTTAGGGGGGTGAACACTGAAGCTTTCTTT.